These 19 T cell receptor beta chains originate from one sample sequenced in a study of blood T cell repertoires in COVID-19. Method: immunoSEQ multiplex PCR; TCRdb's copy keeps in-frame clones and lacks some. The sample yields approximately 100,000 clones, over 70% seen once. The material sequenced was peripheral blood. These receptors were obtained from an elderly woman with acute or convalescent COVID-19.

This rearrangement joins TRBV21-1 to TRBJ1-2. TRBV21-1 is described as a pseudogene. The CDR3 spans 15 residues. This CDR3 reads CASSFREKPNYGYTF. The CDR3 DNA sequence: TGTGCCAGCAGCTTCCGGGAGAAGCCCAACTATGGCTACACCTTC.

The chain couples TRBV9 to TRBJ2-5, with 10 bases fitting TRBD2. CDR1 and CDR2 (germline): SGDLS, YYNGEE. Unmatched junction bases numbered 6, after V lost 5 bases and J lost 2 bases. The CDR3 has 15 residues. This CDR3 reads CASSFGLAVQETQYF. CDR3 bases: TGTGCCAGCAGTTTCGGACTAGCGGTGCAAGAGACCCAGTACTTC.

This chain joins TRBV7-8 and TRBJ2-5; the D is unclear. Between the trimmed V and J ends, which lost 0 bases and 6 bases, there was a span of 11 bases. This CDR3 is built from 14 residues. Germline CDR1 SGHVS, CDR2 FQNEAQ. The DNA of the CDR3 is TGTGCCAGCAGCTTAGCCGGGTCAGAAAAGACCCAGTACTTC. Translated: CASSLAGSEKTQYF.

The V call is TRBV18, the J call TRBJ2-3; D ambiguous. V was trimmed by 0 bases and J by 1 base, leaving 8 bases between them. CDR1 and CDR2 (germline): KGHSH, LQKENI. CDR3 length equals 15 residues. The CDR3 bases are TGTGCCAGCTCACCACCAGCCGAGGGCACAGATACGCAGTATTTT. Translating it yields CASSPPAEGTDTQYF.

J is TRBJ1-3 and V is TRBV4-2; 8 bases are shared with TRBD1. V trimming: 1 base; J trimming: 8 bases; junction bases outside the gene matches: 13. This CDR3 comprises 17 residues. Germline CDR1 reads LGHNA; CDR2 reads YNFKEQ. The CDR3, as DNA: TGTGCCAGCAGCCAAGCACGCGGCAGGGGGCTCGGGTACACCATATATTTT. This encodes CASSQARGRGLGYTIYF.

The chain has TRBV12-3 or TRBV12-4 and TRBJ2-7; D is undetermined. This CDR3 region has 13 residues. V dropped 2 bases and J dropped 7 bases, with 12 bases sitting between them. DNA for the CDR3: TGTGCCAGCAGTTTATTTGCACAGACAGAGCAGTACTTC. This encodes CASSLFAQTEQYF.

This clone was counted only a few times. This chain connects TRBV6-2 or TRBV6-3 to TRBJ1-1; D unresolved. The germline CDR1 and CDR2 sequences are MNHEY and SVGEGT. Trimming cost V 4 bases and J 1 base, with 7 bases left between them. The length of the CDR3 is 13 residues. The DNA of the CDR3 is TGTGCCAGCAGTTCCCCTCCGAACACTGAAGCTTTCTTT. Encoded protein: CASSSPPNTEAFF.

CDR3 residues: CASSFQGLSYNEQFF. CDR3 bases: TGCGCCAGCAGCTTCCAGGGGTTATCCTACAATGAGCAGTTCTTC. V and J are TRBV5-1 and TRBJ2-1; D perhaps matches TRBD1 (6 bases). Germline CDR1 reads SGHRS; CDR2 reads YFSETQ. V was trimmed by 2 bases and J by 1 base, leaving 10 bases between them. This CDR3 contains 15 residues.

CDR3 nucleotides: TGTGCCAGCACCATGGCAACGATGAACACTGAAGCTTTCTTT. Its protein product is CASTMATMNTEAFF. This chain uses TRBV28 with TRBJ1-1; unclear D gene. The germline V gene encodes CDR1 MDHEN and CDR2 SYDVKM. Trimming cost V 7 bases and J 0 bases, with 12 bases left between them. The CDR3 spans 14 residues.

This clone appeared a single time. The gene calls are TRBV6-1 and TRBJ2-3; 11 bases are shared with TRBD2. The V gene end was trimmed by 2 bases and the J gene end by 8 bases; junction bases not matched to a gene: 9. From germline, CDR1 is MNHNS and CDR2 SASEGT. The CDR3 sequence is 16 residues long. CDR3 region: CASSEMASGGLVTQYF. The CDR3 nucleotides are TGTGCCAGCAGTGAAATGGCTAGCGGGGGGTTGGTTACGCAGTATTTT.

The chain employs TRBV4-3 and TRBJ1-4; a possible D gene is TRBD1 (5 bases). Germline CDR1 reads LGHNA; CDR2 reads YSLEER. The CDR3 is 18 amino acids. Trimming took 6 bases from V and 1 from J, leaving 21 bases between them. The DNA for the CDR3 is TGCGCCAGCAGAGGGGCAGGGCCGGGGGTCGTAACTAATGAAAAACTGTTTTTT. It specifies CASRGAGPGVVTNEKLFF.

The CDR3 loop is CASSPLPGQQQPQHF. Written as DNA, the CDR3 is TGCGCCAGCAGCCCACTTCCGGGACAGCAACAGCCCCAGCATTTT. The chain uses TRBV5-1 and TRBJ1-5; 7 nucleotides align to TRBD1. With V trimmed by 4 bases and J by 7 bases, 11 bases remained unmatched. The CDR3 has 15 residues. Germline V CDR1 and CDR2: SGHRS, YFSETQ. The full variable domain, in which reference TRBV5-1 and TRBJ1-5 provide the parts outside the CDR3, is KAGVTQTPRYLIKTRGQQVTLSCSPISGHRSVSWYQQTPGQGLQFLFEYFSETQRNKGNFPGRFSGRQFSNSRSEMNVSTLELGDSALYLCASSPLPGQQQPQHFGDGTRLSIL.

In its sample, this clone was seen a few times. The V call is TRBV5-4, the J call TRBJ1-2; maybe TRBD1 (5 bases). Trimming took 4 bases from V and 7 from J, leaving 11 bases between them. Germline-derived CDR1 and CDR2 are SGHNT and YYREEE (reference sequence). There are 12 residues in the CDR3. The DNA for the CDR3 is TGTGCCAGCAGCCTCAGGGATGTTGGCTACACCTTC. This encodes CASSLRDVGYTF.

This clone was found a few times. The chain combines TRBV9 with TRBJ1-5, with 7 bases that match TRBD1. Germline assignment: CDR1 SGDLS and CDR2 YYNGEE. Trimming cost V 0 bases and J 2 bases; bases outside gene matches: 2. This CDR3 has 15 amino acids. CDR3 nucleotide sequence: TGTGCCAGCAGCGTAGAAGGGGGCGGCAATCAGCCCCAGCATTTT. Its protein is CASSVEGGGNQPQHF. The full variable domain, with the rest looked up from reference TRBV9 and TRBJ1-5, is DSGVTQTPKHLITATGQRVTLRCSPRSGDLSVYWYQQSLDQGLQFLIQYYNGEERAKGNILERFSAQQFPDLHSELNLSSLELGDSALYFCASSVEGGGNQPQHFGDGTRLSIL.

The chain is built from TRBV6-2 or TRBV6-3 and TRBJ1-1, with D possibly TRBD1 on 6 matching bases. CDR1 and CDR2 (germline): MNHEY, SVGEGT. Trimming took off 2 bases at V and 3 bases at J, with 13 bases between the two ends. CDR3 length equals 15 residues. The DNA of the CDR3 is TGTGCCAGCAGTTACGAGGCGGCAGGGGACACTGAAGCTTTCTTT. It specifies CASSYEAAGDTEAFF.

This clone was seen a single time. The rearrangement joins TRBV3-1 (or the pseudogene TRBV3-2) to TRBJ2-5; 12 positions agree with TRBD2. Germline-derived CDR1 and CDR2 are LGHDT and YNNKEL (reference sequence). J was trimmed by 1 base and V by 1 base; bases with no gene match: 7. The CDR3 is 18 residues long. As DNA, the CDR3 is TGTGCCAGCAGCCAAGGAAGCTGGACTAGCGGGGCCCAAGAGACCCAGTACTTC. It yields the protein CASSQGSWTSGAQETQYF.

This clone was seen a single time. V usage is TRBV11-2 and J usage is TRBJ2-5; TRBD1 is a possible D gene (6 bases). The CDR3 has 14 residues. Germline V gives CDR1 SGHAT, CDR2 FQNNGV. Deletions cut 5 bases from V and 2 bases from J, with 12 bases between. Written as DNA, the CDR3 is TGTGCCAGCAGCCCGGACAGCCCACAAGAGACCCAGTACTTC. It translates to CASSPDSPQETQYF.

The chain employs TRBV3-1 (or the pseudogene TRBV3-2) and TRBJ1-2; possible D gene TRBD1, 6 bases. The V end was cut by 3 bases, the J end by 7 bases, with 12 bases between. The CDR3 contains 13 residues. CDR1 and CDR2 (germline): LGHDT, YNNKEL (reference sequence). CDR3 nucleotide sequence: TGTGCCAGCAGCCAGACGGGACAAGGTGGCTACACCTTC. Amino acids: CASSQTGQGGYTF.

This clone occurred a few times. The rearrangement joins TRBV25-1 to TRBJ1-6; D is undetermined. The germline V gene encodes CDR1 MGHDK and CDR2 SYGVNS. The CDR3 totals 15 residues. The V end lost 6 bases, the J end lost 5 bases, and 14 bases lay between the germline ends. CDR3 in DNA: TGTGCCAGCAGGGGTTCCAACGGGAATAATTCACCCCTCCACTTT. Amino acid sequence: CASRGSNGNNSPLHF.